A single sample is the source of the 29 T cell receptor beta chains below, sequenced in a study of beta chain features in type 1 diabetes (dated by TCRdb to 2017 to 2018). Findings and caveats that apply to the study as a whole: In all four CD4+ subsets, TCRB CDR3 length was moderately but significantly shorter in type 1 diabetes patients.

Receptor libraries were prepared by the immunoSEQ multiplex PCR assay. The High Capacity cDNA Reverse Transcription Kit was used to reverse transcribe all of the isolated RNA, meaning that expressed TCRB transcripts were what got sequenced. The clones in this table, taken by TCRdb from immuneACCESS, are in-frame only. Not every clone is retained; where verified, under half of the shortfall comes from an unresolved V gene, and the cause of the rest is unknown. The sample includes 150,000 to 200,000 clones, with around 8.4% observed a single time. The top ten clones comprise approximately 0.56% of the sample. The antigens these receptors bind are not known. The sample taken for sequencing was central memory CD4+ T cells from blood. These TCRs come from a woman aged 18-29 years with type 1 diabetes.

In this sample, this clone turned up a few times. The chain carries TRBV28 and TRBJ2-4, with 11 nucleotides matching TRBD1. V was clipped by 6 bases and J by 11 bases; unmatched bases: 12. The germline CDR1 and CDR2 sequences are MDHEN and SYDVKM. The CDR3 runs to 15 residues. CDR3 sequence reads: CASSRGQGAASLQYF. As DNA, the CDR3 is TGTGCCAGCAGCCGTGGACAGGGGGCTGCCTCTCTTCAGTACTTC.

In regard to this clone: A junction boundary mismatches the germline segment, possibly from a read error. The rearrangement uses TRBV5-4 and TRBJ2-2, with 7 bases aligning to TRBD2. The CDR3 covers 15 residues. The germline CDR1 and CDR2 sequences are SGHNT and YYREEE (reference sequence). The CDR3 nucleotides are TGCGCCAGCAGCCAAGGGGCGGGGGTGACCGGGGAGCTGTTTTTT. This gives the protein CASSQGAGVTGELFF.

This clone was picked up a small number of times. This chain uses TRBV6-6 with TRBJ2-1, with 13 bases fitting TRBD2. Germline values: CDR1 MNHNY, CDR2 SVGAGI (reference sequence). V lost 2 bases, J lost 9 bases, and 7 bases stayed unmatched. CDR3 length: 16 residues. The CDR3 bases are TGTGCCAGCAGTTACGAGACTAGCGGGGGGAAGCCTGAGCAGTTCTTC. It specifies CASSYETSGGKPEQFF.

V and J are TRBV5-4 and TRBJ1-6; a possible D gene is TRBD1 (5 bases). Germline V gene data show CDR1 as SGHNT and CDR2 as YYREEE (reference sequence). Trimming stripped 7 bases from V and 6 bases from J, with 17 bases between. The CDR3 is made up of 15 amino acids. As DNA, the CDR3 is TGTGCCAGCTCTAACAGGCTGTTCCCTAATTCACCCCTCCACTTT. It codes for CASSNRLFPNSPLHF.

This clone was detected a few times. The chain links TRBV11-1 to TRBJ2-7; no clear D gene. Germline values: CDR1 SGHAT, CDR2 FQDESV (reference sequence). This CDR3 is built from 14 residues. The V and J ends lost 2 bases and 1 base respectively, with 9 bases between them. CDR3 sequence reads: CASSLSQASYEQYF. The CDR3 DNA reads TGTGCCAGCAGCTTATCGCAGGCATCCTACGAGCAGTACTTC.

This sequence joins TRBV19 and TRBJ2-3, with D possibly matching TRBD1 (5 bases). The CDR3 spans 16 residues. The ends were cut back, 5 bases at V and 6 bases at J, with 21 bases in the middle. The V gene's germline CDR1 is LNHDA and CDR2 SQIVND (reference sequence). The CDR3 sequence is CASSPKRLLRQDTQYF. The CDR3, as DNA: TGTGCCAGTAGTCCCAAAAGGCTTCTAAGACAGGATACGCAGTATTTT.

This sequence joins TRBV7-9 and TRBJ2-2; 7 bases are shared with TRBD2. This CDR3 region has 16 residues. V shed 8 bases and J 1 base; nucleotides not matched to a gene: 10. Germline values: CDR1 SEHNR, CDR2 FQNEAQ (reference sequence). DNA of the CDR3: TGTGCCAGCCCCCCTAGCGGCAAGGGGAACACCGGGGAGCTGTTTTTT. Encoded protein: CASPPSGKGNTGELFF.

This chain connects TRBV6-5 to TRBJ2-7, with a tentative D call TRBD2 (6 bases). Germline V CDR1 and CDR2: MNHEY, SVGAGI. V was cut by 7 bases and J by 5 bases, with 18 bases left in between. The CDR3 has 14 residues. The CDR3 bases are TGTGCCAGCACCTACGGGGGTGGAGTGGACGAGCAGTACTTC. Protein sequence: CASTYGGGVDEQYF.

This clone was seen more than once but under ten times. This chain joins TRBV5-1 and TRBJ2-5, with 10 bases matching TRBD2. The CDR3 has 15 amino acids. The germline gives CDR1 SGHRS, CDR2 YFSETQ. Unmatched junction bases numbered 6, after V lost 3 bases and J lost 4 bases. The CDR3 reads CASSSLAGVGETQYF. The DNA of the CDR3 is TGCGCCAGCAGCTCCCTAGCGGGAGTGGGAGAGACCCAGTACTTC.

This clone is a singleton in its sample. The chain is built from TRBV27 and TRBJ2-5; the D gene is possibly TRBD2 (7 bases). Germline loops: CDR1 MNHEY, CDR2 SMNVEV (reference sequence). The CDR3 extends over 15 amino acids. The V and J ends lost 2 bases and 5 bases respectively, with 15 bases between them. CDR3: CASSLRPRGGETQYF. The CDR3 DNA follows: TGTGCCAGCAGTTTACGGCCGAGGGGGGGGGAGACCCAGTACTTC.

A few counts support this clone. This rearrangement joins TRBV29-1 to TRBJ2-7; TRBD1 matches at 9 bases. J lost 5 bases, V lost 6 bases, and 8 bases had no gene match. CDR1 is SQVTM, CDR2 ANQGSEA, per germline. This CDR3 region has 13 residues. Written as DNA, the CDR3 is TGCAGCGTCCAACAGGGGGCGGGCGACGAGCAGTACTTC. This gives the protein CSVQQGAGDEQYF.

There are a few counts of this clone. The rearrangement joins TRBV15 to TRBJ2-5; D might be TRBD2 (5 bases). The CDR3 spans 14 residues. Between the trimmed V and J ends, which lost 2 bases and 2 bases, there was a span of 9 bases. The V gene's germline CDR1 is LNHNV and CDR2 YYDKDF (reference sequence). The CDR3 DNA follows: TGTGCCACCAGCAGACCCGGGATGCAAGAGACCCAGTACTTC. Translating it yields CATSRPGMQETQYF.

This clone turned up a few times. The genes are TRBV29-1 and TRBJ2-5; D is possibly TRBD2 (6 bases). This CDR3 has 14 residues. Germline assignment: CDR1 SQVTM and CDR2 ANQGSEA. V was cut by 0 bases and J by 6 bases, with 14 bases left in between. The CDR3 here is CSVEDWPGRQTQYF. The CDR3 DNA reads as TGCAGCGTTGAAGATTGGCCAGGGAGGCAGACCCAGTACTTC.

The J gene is TRBJ1-6, the V gene TRBV5-1; TRBD1 aligns across 7 bases. This CDR3 comprises 16 residues. J lost 6 bases, V lost 0 bases, and 6 bases had no gene match. Germline V gene lookup returns CDR1 SGHRS and CDR2 YFSETQ. The CDR3 region is CASSLDTTGSNSPLHF. For the CDR3, the DNA is TGCGCCAGCAGCTTGGATACGACAGGGAGTAATTCACCCCTCCACTTT.

This clone was seen only a few times. The rearrangement links TRBV7-2 to TRBJ1-2, with D uncertain. This CDR3 contains 15 residues. Per the germline V gene, CDR1 is SGHTA and CDR2 is FQGNSA. Trimming took 2 bases from V and 0 from J, leaving 10 bases between them. CDR3 DNA: TGTGCCAGCAGCTTAAGCTACGTAACTAACTATGGCTACACCTTC. Residues: CASSLSYVTNYGYTF.

This sequence joins TRBV5-6 and TRBJ2-3; D not resolved. This CDR3 is built from 12 residues. CDR1 and CDR2 from the germline V gene are SGHDT and YYEEEE. With 4 bases removed from V and 2 bases from J, the gap between germline ends came to 5 bases. The CDR3 is CASSQDTDTQYF. CDR3 sequence (DNA): TGTGCCAGCAGCCAGGACACAGATACGCAGTATTTT.

The V gene is TRBV7-2, the J gene TRBJ2-1; 12 bases agree with TRBD2. Germline-derived CDR1 and CDR2 are SGHTA and FQGNSA. The junction had 6 bases not matched to a gene; V was cut back by 5 bases and J by 7 bases. This CDR3 contains 15 residues. This CDR3 reads CASSLTSGGRNEQFF. In DNA, the CDR3 is TGTGCCAGCAGCCTAACTAGCGGGGGGAGAAATGAGCAGTTCTTC.

The CDR3 protein is CASSSGEGTDTQYF. In DNA form, the CDR3 reads TGTGCCAGCAGCTCCGGGGAGGGCACAGATACGCAGTATTTT. This chain links TRBV5-4 with TRBJ2-3, with D possibly TRBD2 on 6 matching bases. Germline loops: CDR1 SGHNT, CDR2 YYREEE (reference sequence). The CDR3 sequence is 14 residues long. Trimming stripped 3 bases from V and 1 base from J, with 9 bases between.

A few counts support this clone. This chain links TRBV30 with TRBJ1-5, with D maybe TRBD1 (6 bases). The CDR3 is 13 amino acids. The germline gives CDR1 GTSNPN, CDR2 SVGIG (reference sequence). Between the trimmed V and J ends, which lost 6 bases and 1 base, there was a span of 10 bases. DNA of the CDR3: TGTGCCTGCACAGGGACGAGCAATCAGCCCCAGCATTTT. It yields the protein CACTGTSNQPQHF. Supplemented by reference TRBV30 and TRBJ1-5, the full variable domain reads SQTIHQWPATLVQPVGSPLSLECTVEGTSNPNLYWYRQAAGRGLQLLFYSVGIGQISSEVPQNLSASRPQDRQFILSSKKLLLSDSGFYLCACTGTSNQPQHFGDGTRLSIL.

This clone was recorded a few times. The chain couples TRBV5-4 to TRBJ1-1, with no clear D. The CDR3 consists of 12 residues. The germline V and J ends were trimmed by 3 bases and 1 base, with 4 bases remaining between them. From germline, CDR1 is SGHNT and CDR2 YYREEE (reference sequence). CDR3: CASSSQNTEAFF. The CDR3, as DNA: TGTGCCAGCAGCTCCCAGAACACTGAAGCTTTCTTT.

The CDR3 DNA is TGTGCCATCCAAGGCGAGGCTACGAGCACTGAAGCTTTCTTT. Translation gives CAIQGEATSTEAFF. The gene calls are TRBV10-3 and TRBJ1-1; D is undetermined. The ends were cut back, 8 bases at V and 4 bases at J, with 17 bases in the middle. The CDR3 runs 14 residues. Germline assignment: CDR1 ENHRY and CDR2 SYGVKD.

This chain uses TRBV5-1 with TRBJ1-4; the match to TRBD1 covers 7 bases. From germline, CDR1 is SGHRS and CDR2 YFSETQ. Germline trimming cut 9 bases from V and 5 bases from J; bases unmatched to any gene: 7. The CDR3 extends over 13 amino acids. CDR3 residues: CATRDSSNEKLFF. CDR3 nucleotide sequence: TGCGCCACCCGGGACAGTTCGAATGAAAAACTGTTTTTT.

This clone was recorded a few times. The gene calls are TRBV5-8 and TRBJ2-1; weak D call: TRBD2 (5 bases). Germline loops: CDR1 SGHTS, CDR2 YDEGEE. Trimming shortened V by 0 bases and J by 4 bases, and 14 bases separated the two germline ends. The CDR3 totals 16 residues. CDR3 sequence: CASSLGPGLGYNEQFF. CDR3 coding DNA: TGTGCCAGCAGCTTGGGGCCGGGGTTGGGTTACAATGAGCAGTTCTTC.

The chain has TRBV5-6 and TRBJ1-2; 7 bases fit TRBD1. Per the germline V gene, CDR1 is SGHDT and CDR2 is YYEEEE. The CDR3 runs 13 residues. The junction had 8 bases not matched to a gene; V was cut back by 4 bases and J by 8 bases. CDR3 in amino acids: CASSLDRARGYTF. CDR3 nucleotide sequence: TGTGCCAGCAGCCTCGACAGGGCTCGGGGCTACACCTTC.

In this sample, this clone turned up a few times. The V and J genes are TRBV2 and TRBJ2-7, with D possibly matching TRBD2 (5 bases). The CDR3 totals 12 residues. V shed 2 bases and J shed 6 bases, with 8 bases lying between them. CDR1 is SNHLY and CDR2 is FYNNEI in the germline V gene. The CDR3, as DNA: TGTGCCAGCAGTGAATCGGGAATCGAGCAGTACTTC. It yields the protein CASSESGIEQYF.

V and J are TRBV4-1 and TRBJ2-7; 8 bases align to TRBD2. Germline V gives CDR1 MGHRA, CDR2 YSYEKL. This CDR3 comprises 12 residues. Trimming at V came to 0 bases and at J to 12 bases, leaving 4 bases not matched to a gene. Here the CDR3 DNA reads TGCGCCAGCAGCCAAGATCCGGGAGGGCTGTACTTC. This translates into CASSQDPGGLYF.

This clone was seen only a few times. The rearrangement links TRBV7-9 to TRBJ2-3; 7 positions match TRBD1. The CDR3 covers 14 residues. Germline V gives CDR1 SEHNR, CDR2 FQNEAQ (reference sequence). V lost 10 bases and J lost 3; bases outside the gene matches: 10. This CDR3 reads CATLHRGRTDTQYF. The CDR3 DNA reads TGTGCCACCTTACACAGGGGTCGGACAGATACGCAGTATTTT.

V and J are TRBV29-1 and TRBJ1-1; D gene unclear. Germline V gives CDR1 SQVTM, CDR2 ANQGSEA. The CDR3 runs to 13 residues. Between the trimmed V and J ends, which lost 3 bases and 1 base, there was a span of 9 bases. CDR3 sequence reads: CSVEWSQNTEAFF. CDR3 in DNA: TGCAGCGTTGAGTGGAGCCAGAACACTGAAGCTTTCTTT.

A few counts support this clone. The V gene is TRBV9, the J gene TRBJ2-7; D remains ambiguous. Per the germline V gene, CDR1 is SGDLS and CDR2 is YYNGEE. Trimming removed 1 base from V and 1 base from J, with 9 bases in between. The CDR3 sequence is 14 residues long. CDR3 sequence: CASSVRSGSYEQYF. DNA of the CDR3: TGTGCCAGCAGCGTACGGTCTGGTTCCTACGAGCAGTACTTC.